The rows below give T cell receptor beta chains drawn from one sample of a study of cytomegalovirus exposure and HLA in healthy donors. Profiled with immunoSEQ multiplex PCR; TCRdb holds only in-frame clones, not every one. The table records 200,000 to 300,000 clones, about four fifths of them present only once. Source material: PBMCs. The receptors derive from a woman aged 35 to 49 in good health and CMV-seropositive. The CDR3 runs from the conserved cysteine through the conserved F or W. D genes are given only for firm matches. Only part of the rows carry a size: once, few, many, or a class if the clone is expanded.

>TRBJ1-1|TRBD1|TRBV7-6|.
TGTGCCAGCAGCTTAGTAGGGGGCGCCAGGAGCCGGACTGAAGCTTTCTTT
CASSLVGGARSRTEAFF
>TRBJ2-1|.|TRBV6-4|.
TGTGCCAGCACGGGCCAGGGAAGTTATGAGCAGTTCTTC
CASTGQGSYEQFF
>TRBJ2-1|TRBD2|TRBV5-1|.
TGCGCCAGCAGCACTCAAGGTAGCGGGAGGCCTCTGGATGAGCAGTTCTTC
CASSTQGSGRPLDEQFF
>TRBJ2-2|TRBD2|TRBV2|.
TGTGCCAGCAGCGGGACTAGCGGGGGGGCCAATTTAGGGGAGCTGTTTTTT
CASSGTSGGANLGELFF
>TRBJ1-3|.|TRBV6-1|.
TGTGCCAGCAACCGAGGGTACTCTGGAAACACCATATATTTT
CASNRGYSGNTIYF
>TRBJ2-1|TRBD2|TRBV29-1|few
TGCAGCGTTGAAGATCTTACTAGCGGGAGGTTCTACAATGAGCAGTTCTTC
CSVEDLTSGRFYNEQFF
>TRBJ2-2|TRBD1|TRBV30|.
TGTGCCTGGATAAACAGGGGACGAAGTACCGGGGAGCTGTTTTTT
CAWINRGRSTGELFF
>TRBJ2-1|.|TRBV6-1|.
TGTGCCAGCAGTGAACCCGGGACTCAGATCAATGAGCAGTTCTTC
CASSEPGTQINEQFF
>TRBJ1-1|.|TRBV6-1|.
TGTGCCAGCAGTGCTGTGGGAACCCGGGAGACTGAAGCTTTCTTT
CASSAVGTRETEAFF
>TRBJ1-6|TRBD1|TRBV6-5|.
TGTGCCAGCAGTTACTCGTCCGGACAGGGAGGATCACCCCTCCACTTT
CASSYSSGQGGSPLHF
>TRBJ2-7|TRBD2|TRBV7-2|.
TGTGCCAGCAGCTTAGGGGGAGTAGCGGGACACGAGCAGTACTTC
CASSLGGVAGHEQYF
>TRBJ2-7|.|TRBV9|.
TGTGCCAGCAGCGACGGGGACAAATCCTACGAGCAGTACTTC
CASSDGDKSYEQYF
>TRBJ1-6|.|TRBV5-1|.
TGCGCCAGCAGCTTGACGACCGACAGAGTATCACCCCTCCACTTT
CASSLTTDRVSPLHF
>TRBJ2-1|TRBD1|TRBV30|few
TGTGCCTATGACAGGGGCGGCAATGAGCAGTTCTTC
CAYDRGGNEQFF
>TRBJ1-3|.|TRBV7-9|.
TGTGCCAGCAGCTTAGTATCAGGGTCCTCTGGAAACACCATATATTTT
CASSLVSGSSGNTIYF
>TRBJ1-1|.|TRBV4-2|.
TGTGCCAGCAGCCAGAGTAGTTACACTGAAGCTTTCTTT
CASSQSSYTEAFF
>TRBJ1-2|TRBD1|TRBV13|.
TGTGCCAGCAGCTCACGGACAGGGAGTCGGTATGGCTACACCTTC
CASSSRTGSRYGYTF
>TRBJ1-5|TRBD1|TRBV6-6|.
TGTGCCAGCAGTTACGGTTCAGGGGGCTTGAATCAGCCCCAGCATTTT
CASSYGSGGLNQPQHF
>TRBJ2-5|TRBD1|TRBV5-1|.
TGCGCCAGCAGCTTGGACCAGGGGGCGAAAGAGACCCAGTACTTC
CASSLDQGAKETQYF
>TRBJ1-5|.|TRBV2|.
TGTGCCAGCACCCAAAGGGGCAGGGGACAGCCCCAGCATTTT
CASTQRGRGQPQHF
>TRBJ1-1|.|TRBV4-3|.
TGCGCCAGCAGCCAAGATAGAGCCACTAGACCTGAAGCTTTCTTT
CASSQDRATRPEAFF
>TRBJ1-1|.|TRBV5-4|.
TGTGCCAGCAGCACCCCGTTAGTAATGAACACTGAAGCTTTCTTT
CASSTPLVMNTEAFF
>TRBJ2-1|.|TRBV10-3|.
TGTGCCATCAGTGAGTCGATGGGAGCCCAATATTATAATGAGCAGTTCTTC
CAISESMGAQYYNEQFF
>TRBJ1-2|TRBD1|TRBV5-1|.
TGCGCCACCAGGGGGCCCGATGAATATGGCTACACCTTC
CATRGPDEYGYTF
>TRBJ2-7|.|TRBV21-1|.
TGTGCCAGCAGCACCCCAGGGGGGACAGGCGCCTACGAGCAGTACTTC
CASSTPGGTGAYEQYF
>TRBJ2-5|TRBD2|TRBV11-1|.
TGTGCCAGCAGCTCTGAACTAGCGGGAAAGACCCAGTACTTC
CASSSELAGKTQYF